Below are 15 T cell receptor beta chains sequenced from a single sample in a study of glioma-infiltrating T cells after dendritic cell vaccination. Using immunoSEQ multiplex PCR, the repertoire was profiled, and TCRdb retains in-frame clones only, with some absent. The sample has fewer than 85,000 clones; more than 75% are singletons. Specified time point: after dendritic cell vaccination, including at tumor progression/relapse. This sample comprised blood, obtained after dendritic cell vaccination. Receptors originate from a human donor with glioblastoma.

The chain is built from TRBV6-5 and TRBJ1-2; maybe TRBD1 (5 bases). CDR1 is MNHEY and CDR2 is SVGAGI in the germline V gene. CDR3 size: 15 residues. Between the trimmed V and J ends, which lost 2 bases and 2 bases, there was a span of 12 bases. The CDR3 sequence: CASSYVGQGNYGYTF. The CDR3 nucleotides read TGTGCCAGCAGTTACGTAGGGCAGGGCAACTATGGCTACACCTTC.

This chain links TRBV5-1 with TRBJ2-2; 9 positions match TRBD2. The germline V gene encodes CDR1 SGHRS and CDR2 YFSETQ. V lost 4 bases and J lost 4; bases outside the gene matches: 11. The CDR3 sequence is 17 residues long. The CDR3 reads CASSLAPLAGTTGELFF. DNA of the CDR3: TGCGCCAGCAGCCTCGCCCCGCTAGCGGGAACCACCGGGGAGCTGTTTTTT.

CDR3: CASSLGQGAYYEQYF. The CDR3 DNA is TGTGCCAGCAGCTTAGGACAGGGGGCTTACTACGAGCAGTACTTC. The rearrangement links TRBV7-2 to TRBJ2-7; 10 nucleotides line up with TRBD1. V lost 1 base to trimming and J lost 3 bases; unmatched junction nucleotides: 3. This CDR3 comprises 15 residues. The V gene's germline CDR1 is SGHTA and CDR2 FQGNSA.

The rearrangement links TRBV4-1 to TRBJ2-1, with 7 bases lining up with TRBD2. The CDR3 runs to 16 residues. J was trimmed by 7 bases and V by 3 bases; bases with no gene match: 12. Germline V gives CDR1 MGHRA, CDR2 YSYEKL. The DNA for the CDR3 is TGCGCCAGCAGCCACCTCGGGGCGGGAGTTGGGAATGAGCAGTTCTTC. As protein: CASSHLGAGVGNEQFF.

V and J are TRBV5-1 and TRBJ1-2; 8 bases are shared with TRBD1. Germline lookup yields CDR1 SGHRS and CDR2 YFSETQ. The CDR3 contains 15 residues. Trimming cost V 5 bases and J 2 bases; bases outside gene matches: 8. DNA for the CDR3: TGCGCCAGCAGAACAGCCGGGACAGGCAACTATGGCTACACCTTC. This gives the protein CASRTAGTGNYGYTF.

The V and J genes are TRBV5-4 and TRBJ2-3, with TRBD2 matching over 9 bases. CDR3 length equals 17 residues. V was pared by 1 base and J by 2 bases, with 8 bases of the junction left unmatched. Germline assignment: CDR1 SGHNT and CDR2 YYREEE (reference sequence). Here the CDR3 DNA reads TGTGCCAGCAGCTTGCTACTAGCGGGCCCTTTCACAGATACGCAGTATTTT. This sequence encodes CASSLLLAGPFTDTQYF.

The chain combines TRBV19 with TRBJ1-5; D is unclear. Trimming stripped 1 base from V and 2 bases from J, with 6 bases between. The germline V gene encodes CDR1 LNHDA and CDR2 SQIVND (reference sequence). The CDR3 is made up of 14 amino acids. The CDR3 DNA reads as TGTGCCAGTAGTATAGTACTGGGCAATCAGCCCCAGCATTTT. Protein: CASSIVLGNQPQHF.

V gene TRBV5-1 combines with J gene TRBJ2-7; tentative D call: TRBD1 (5 bases). V lost 7 bases and J lost 0, with 11 bases in between. This CDR3 is 13 amino acids long. CDR1 is SGHRS and CDR2 is YFSETQ in the germline V gene. The CDR3 DNA is TGCGCCAGCGCACCGACAGCCTCCTACGAGCAGTACTTC. Its protein is CASAPTASYEQYF.

The genes are TRBV27 and TRBJ2-6; 8 bases are a match to TRBD1. After removal of 3 bases from V and 0 bases from J, the junction contained 7 bases not matched to a gene. The CDR3 sequence is 18 residues long. From germline, CDR1 is MNHEY and CDR2 SMNVEV (reference sequence). The DNA of the CDR3 is TGTGCCAGCAGTTTCCTGGGACAGGTCAACTCTGGGGCCAACGTCCTGACTTTC. It encodes CASSFLGQVNSGANVLTF.

This chain connects TRBV10-1 to TRBJ1-2, with TRBD1 identical over 8 bases. Trimming at V came to 6 bases and at J to 5 bases, leaving 5 bases not matched to a gene. Germline values: CDR1 WNHNN, CDR2 SYGVQD (reference sequence). The CDR3 is 13 residues long. CDR3 sequence: CASRDREDYGYTF. As DNA, the CDR3 is TGCGCCAGCAGGGACAGGGAGGATTATGGCTACACCTTC.

The chain couples TRBV19 to TRBJ1-2; TRBD1 matches 9 bases. V shed 7 bases, J shed 6 bases, and the junction held 9 bases outside the gene matches. Germline values: CDR1 LNHDA, CDR2 SQIVND (reference sequence). This CDR3 comprises 14 residues. The CDR3 spells CASNLLGTGHGYTF. In DNA, the CDR3 is TGTGCCAGTAACCTACTCGGGACAGGGCATGGCTACACCTTC.

V and J are TRBV5-1 and TRBJ2-2, with D possibly TRBD1 on 5 matching bases. CDR3 length equals 16 residues. Looked up from germline, CDR1 is SGHRS and CDR2 is YFSETQ. V was clipped by 2 bases and J by 5 bases, with 16 bases between them. CDR3 residues: CASSFGGAELTGELFF. CDR3 DNA sequence: TGCGCCAGCAGCTTTGGTGGGGCCGAATTGACCGGGGAGCTGTTTTTT.

The J gene is TRBJ1-1, the V gene TRBV2; D possibly corresponds to TRBD1 (6 bases). The CDR3 runs 15 residues. Per germline, CDR1 SNHLY and CDR2 FYNNEI. V was cut by 3 bases and J by 1 base, with 12 bases left in between. The CDR3 loop reads CASSEGALRNTEAFF. For the CDR3, the DNA is TGTGCCAGCAGTGAGGGGGCTTTGAGGAACACTGAAGCTTTCTTT.

The chain uses TRBV9 and TRBJ1-2; a weak D match, TRBD1 (6 bases). Germline-derived CDR1 and CDR2 are SGDLS and YYNGEE. The V end was cut by 4 bases, the J end by 3 bases, with 19 bases between. The CDR3 has 16 residues. This chain's CDR3 is CASSFSPGGEDYGYTF. The CDR3 nucleotides read TGTGCCAGCAGCTTCTCCCCGGGGGGCGAGGACTATGGCTACACCTTC.

A single count supports this clone. The rearrangement links TRBV15 to TRBJ2-5; 7 positions agree with TRBD2. The ends lost 0 bases at V and 4 bases at J; junction bases unmatched: 8. In germline, CDR1 is LNHNV, CDR2 YYDKDF (reference sequence). The CDR3 spans 16 residues. CDR3 protein: CATSREGLGGRETQYF. CDR3 DNA sequence: TGTGCCACCAGCAGAGAGGGATTGGGGGGGAGAGAGACCCAGTACTTC. Full variable domain (remainder filled in from reference TRBV15 and TRBJ2-5): DAMVIQNPRYQVTQFGKPVTLSCSQTLNHNVMYWYQQKSSQAPKLLFHYYDKDFNNEADTPDNFQSRRPNTSFCFLDIRSPGLGDTAMYLCATSREGLGGRETQYFGPGTRLLVL.